A single sample gave rise to the 8 T cell receptor beta chains below, sequenced in a study of shared clonotypes between healthy human individuals. Repertoires were generated with immunoSEQ multiplex PCR, while TCRdb's copy carries only in-frame clones and drops some. Among some 2 million clones, around 95% were seen once, and the ten largest hold 0.1% to 0.15%. The sample consisted of naive CD4+ T cells sorted from blood. The subset is: CD45RA+ positively selected. These receptors were taken from a man aged 18 to 35 in good health.

The chain combines TRBV7-6 with TRBJ2-1, with TRBD2 identical over 8 bases. The CDR3 sequence is 16 residues long. V shed 1 base, J shed 6 bases, and the junction held 8 bases outside the gene matches. Germline-derived CDR1 and CDR2 are SGHVS and FNYEAQ. CDR3 in amino acids: CASSLETSGVTNEQFF. CDR3 DNA: TGTGCCAGCAGCTTAGAAACTAGCGGTGTAACCAATGAGCAGTTCTTC.

The chain recombines TRBV18 with TRBJ2-1; 11 bases agree with TRBD2. The CDR3 is 17 residues long. J was trimmed by 5 bases and V by 4 bases; bases with no gene match: 10. Germline V CDR1 and CDR2: KGHSH, LQKENI. CDR3: CASSHFLAGGPHNEQFF. The CDR3 DNA follows: TGTGCCAGCTCACATTTCTTAGCGGGAGGGCCCCACAATGAGCAGTTCTTC.

This chain uses TRBV19 with TRBJ1-2; D is unclear. The CDR3 runs to 15 residues. Germline V gives CDR1 LNHDA, CDR2 SQIVND (reference sequence). The V gene lost 0 bases and the J gene lost 4 bases, with 12 bases spanning the gap. In nucleotides, the CDR3 is TGTGCCAGTAGTATAGATCAAAGGACTGCCTATGGCTACACCTTC. It is translated as CASSIDQRTAYGYTF.

The chain employs TRBV11-2 and TRBJ2-7, with D unclear. The germline V and J ends were trimmed by 0 bases and 2 bases, with 11 bases remaining between them. This CDR3 spans 15 amino acids. Per germline, CDR1 SGHAT and CDR2 FQNNGV. The CDR3 region is CASSLDGLPTYEQYF. The CDR3 DNA sequence: TGTGCCAGCAGCTTAGATGGCCTACCTACCTACGAGCAGTACTTC.

The chain combines TRBV10-1 with TRBJ2-3; D gene uncertain. The CDR3 totals 14 residues. CDR1 is WNHNN, CDR2 SYGVQD, per germline (reference sequence). The ends were cut back, 5 bases at V and 3 bases at J, with 12 bases in the middle. The CDR3 nucleotides are TGCGCCAGCAGTCGGGCGGACCGGACAGATACGCAGTATTTT. Its protein is CASSRADRTDTQYF.

The chain links TRBV6-5 to TRBJ2-2; TRBD1 matches at 9 bases. The V segment lost 10 bases and the J segment 7 bases; nucleotides outside the gene matches: 10. The CDR3 length is 14 residues. CDR1 and CDR2 (germline): MNHEY, SVGAGI. As DNA, the CDR3 is TGTGCCACCGCTCGGACAGGGGTGTTCGGGGAGCTGTTTTTT. It is translated as CATARTGVFGELFF.

The count of this clone is one. The chain employs TRBV25-1 and TRBJ2-1, with TRBD2 matching 8 bases. Germline CDR1 is MGHDK and CDR2 is SYGVNS. Germline trimming cut 7 bases from V and 7 bases from J; bases unmatched to any gene: 9. CDR3 length: 14 residues. CDR3 sequence (DNA): TGTGCCAGCATGGTGGGCGGGGGGTTGAATGAGCAGTTCTTC. Amino acids: CASMVGGGLNEQFF. Full variable domain (missing parts from reference TRBV25-1 and TRBJ2-1): EADIYQTPRYLVIGTGKKITLECSQTMGHDKMYWYQQDPGMELHLIHYSYGVNSTEKGDLSSESTVSRIRTEHFPLTLESARPSHTSQYLCASMVGGGLNEQFFGPGTRLTVL.

The V call is TRBV6-6, the J call TRBJ2-5; TRBD1 matches 7 bases. This CDR3 comprises 13 residues. Trimming took 7 bases from V and 5 from J; bases not matched to a gene: 7. Germline CDR1 and CDR2: MNHNY and SVGAGI (reference sequence). CDR3 sequence: CASISGGGETQYF. CDR3 in DNA: TGTGCCAGCATATCAGGGGGTGGGGAGACCCAGTACTTC.